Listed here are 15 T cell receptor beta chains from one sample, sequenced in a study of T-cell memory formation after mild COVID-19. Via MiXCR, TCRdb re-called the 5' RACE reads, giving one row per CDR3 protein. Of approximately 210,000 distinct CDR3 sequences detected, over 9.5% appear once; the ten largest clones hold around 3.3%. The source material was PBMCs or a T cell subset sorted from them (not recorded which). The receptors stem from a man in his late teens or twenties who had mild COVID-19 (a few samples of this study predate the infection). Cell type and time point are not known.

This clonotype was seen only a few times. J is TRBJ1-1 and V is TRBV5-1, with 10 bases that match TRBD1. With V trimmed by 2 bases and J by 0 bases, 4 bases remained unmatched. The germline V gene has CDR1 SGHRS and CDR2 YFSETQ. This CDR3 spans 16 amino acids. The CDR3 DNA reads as TGCGCCAGCAGCTTCGGGGACAGGGGCATGAACACTGAAGCTTTCTTT. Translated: CASSFGDRGMNTEAFF.

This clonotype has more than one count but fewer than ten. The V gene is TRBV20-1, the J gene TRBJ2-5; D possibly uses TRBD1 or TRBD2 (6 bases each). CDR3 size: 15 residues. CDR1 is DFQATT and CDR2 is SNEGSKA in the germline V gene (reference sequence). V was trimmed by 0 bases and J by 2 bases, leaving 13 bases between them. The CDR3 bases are TGCAGTGCTAGAGATCCCCGGGGGCCTCAAGAGACCCAGTACTTC. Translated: CSARDPRGPQETQYF.

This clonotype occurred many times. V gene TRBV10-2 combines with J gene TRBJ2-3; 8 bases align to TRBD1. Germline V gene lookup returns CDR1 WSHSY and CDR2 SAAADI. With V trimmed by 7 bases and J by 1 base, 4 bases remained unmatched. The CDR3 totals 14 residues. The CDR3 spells CASTATGGTDTQYF. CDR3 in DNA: TGCGCCAGCACGGCGACAGGGGGCACAGATACGCAGTATTTT.

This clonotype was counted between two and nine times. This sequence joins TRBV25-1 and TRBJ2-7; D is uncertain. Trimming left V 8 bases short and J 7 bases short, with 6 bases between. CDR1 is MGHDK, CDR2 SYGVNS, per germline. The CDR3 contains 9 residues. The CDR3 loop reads CASPKEQYV. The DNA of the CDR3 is TGTGCCAGCCCCAAAGAGCAGTACGTC.

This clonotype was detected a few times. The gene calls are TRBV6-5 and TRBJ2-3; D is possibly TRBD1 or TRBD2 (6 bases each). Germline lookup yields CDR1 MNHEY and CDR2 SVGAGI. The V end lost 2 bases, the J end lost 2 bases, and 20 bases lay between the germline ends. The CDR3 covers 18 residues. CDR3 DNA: TGTGCCAGCAGTTACCGGGTTTCGGGGGCACTCTACACAGATACGCAGTATTTT. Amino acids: CASSYRVSGALYTDTQYF.

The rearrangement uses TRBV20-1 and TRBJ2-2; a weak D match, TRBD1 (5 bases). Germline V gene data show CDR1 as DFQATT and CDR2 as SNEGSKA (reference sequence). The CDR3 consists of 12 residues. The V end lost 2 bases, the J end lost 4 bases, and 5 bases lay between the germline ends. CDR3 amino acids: CSARQGTGELFF. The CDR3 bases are TGCAGTGCTAGACAGGGCACCGGGGAGCTGTTTTTT.

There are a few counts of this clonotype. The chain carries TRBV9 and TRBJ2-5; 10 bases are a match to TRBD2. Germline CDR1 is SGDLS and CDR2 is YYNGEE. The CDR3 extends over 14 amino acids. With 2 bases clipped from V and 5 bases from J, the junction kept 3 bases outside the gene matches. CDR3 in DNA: TGTGCCAGCAGCGTCTTACTAGCGGGGGAGACCCAGTACTTC. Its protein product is CASSVLLAGETQYF. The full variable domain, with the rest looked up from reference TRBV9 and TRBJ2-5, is DSGVTQTPKHLITATGQRVTLRCSPRSGDLSVYWYQQSLDQGLQFLIQYYNGEERAKGNILERFSAQQFPDLHSELNLSSLELGDSALYFCASSVLLAGETQYFGPGTRLLVL.

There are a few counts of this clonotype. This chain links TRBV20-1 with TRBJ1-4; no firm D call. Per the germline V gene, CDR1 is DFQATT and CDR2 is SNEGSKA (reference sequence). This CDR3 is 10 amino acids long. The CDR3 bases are TGCAGCGCCCCTGGGGAAAAACTGTTTTTT. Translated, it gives CSAPGEKLFF.

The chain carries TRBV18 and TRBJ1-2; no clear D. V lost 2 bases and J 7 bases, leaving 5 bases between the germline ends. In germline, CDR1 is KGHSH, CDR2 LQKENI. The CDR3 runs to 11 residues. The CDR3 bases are TGTGCCAGCTCACCAGACACTGGCTACACCTTC. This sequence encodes CASSPDTGYTF.

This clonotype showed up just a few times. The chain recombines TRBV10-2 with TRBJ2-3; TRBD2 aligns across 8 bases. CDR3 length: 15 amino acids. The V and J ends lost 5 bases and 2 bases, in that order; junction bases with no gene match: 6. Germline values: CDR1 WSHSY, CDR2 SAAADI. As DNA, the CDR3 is TGCGCCAGCAGTAAATTAGCGGGGTCCACAGATACGCAGTATTTT. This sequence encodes CASSKLAGSTDTQYF.

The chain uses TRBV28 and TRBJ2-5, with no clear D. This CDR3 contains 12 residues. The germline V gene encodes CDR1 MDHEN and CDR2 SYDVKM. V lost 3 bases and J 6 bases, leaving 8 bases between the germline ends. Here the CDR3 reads CASSLVGQTQYF. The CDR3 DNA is TGTGCCAGCAGTTTGGTAGGGCAGACCCAGTACTTC.

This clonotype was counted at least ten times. The CDR3 DNA follows: TGTGCCAGCAGCTTAGCGCCTTGGGGGAGCAATCAGCCCCAGCATTTT. It specifies CASSLAPWGSNQPQHF. The genes are TRBV7-6 and TRBJ1-5, with D tentatively TRBD1 (5 bases). The CDR3 spans 16 residues. Between the trimmed V and J ends, which lost 0 bases and 1 base, there was a span of 10 bases. The germline V gene encodes CDR1 SGHVS and CDR2 FNYEAQ.

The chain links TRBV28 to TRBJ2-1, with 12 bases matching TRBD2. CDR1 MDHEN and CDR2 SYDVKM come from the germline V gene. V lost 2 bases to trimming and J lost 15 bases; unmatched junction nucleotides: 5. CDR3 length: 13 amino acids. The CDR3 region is CASSLPLAGGRFF. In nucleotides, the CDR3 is TGTGCCAGCAGTTTACCTCTAGCGGGGGGGCGGTTCTTC.

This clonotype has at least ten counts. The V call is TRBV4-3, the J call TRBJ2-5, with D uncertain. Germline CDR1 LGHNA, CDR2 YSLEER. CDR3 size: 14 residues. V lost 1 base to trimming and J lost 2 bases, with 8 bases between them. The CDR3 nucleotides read TGCGCCAGCAGCCAAGGGTGGGGACAAGAGACCCAGTACTTC. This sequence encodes CASSQGWGQETQYF.

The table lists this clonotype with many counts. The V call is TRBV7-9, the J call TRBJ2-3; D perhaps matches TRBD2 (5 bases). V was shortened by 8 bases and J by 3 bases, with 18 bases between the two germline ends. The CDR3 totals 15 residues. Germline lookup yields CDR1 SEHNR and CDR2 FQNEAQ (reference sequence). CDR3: CASWTRGNLTDTQYF. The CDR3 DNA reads TGTGCCAGCTGGACTCGGGGAAATTTGACAGATACGCAGTATTTT.